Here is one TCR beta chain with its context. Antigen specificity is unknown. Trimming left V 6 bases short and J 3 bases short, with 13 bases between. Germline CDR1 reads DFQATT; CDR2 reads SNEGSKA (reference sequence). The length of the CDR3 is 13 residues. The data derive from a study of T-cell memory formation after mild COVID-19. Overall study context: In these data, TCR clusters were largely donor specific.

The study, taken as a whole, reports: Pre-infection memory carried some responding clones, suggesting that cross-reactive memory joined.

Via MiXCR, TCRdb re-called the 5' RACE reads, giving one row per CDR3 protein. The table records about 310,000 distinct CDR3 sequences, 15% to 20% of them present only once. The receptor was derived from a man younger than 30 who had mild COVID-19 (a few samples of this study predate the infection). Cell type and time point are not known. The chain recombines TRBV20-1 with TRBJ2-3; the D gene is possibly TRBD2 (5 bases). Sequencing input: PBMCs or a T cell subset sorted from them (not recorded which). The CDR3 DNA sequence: TGCAGTGCCACGCCGCCGGGGACAGATACGCAGTATTTT. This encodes CSATPPGTDTQYF.